The next 7 T cell receptor beta chains were all read from a single sample in a study of blood T cells in healthy people across ages. The use of a sample-barcoded 5' primer and a J-beta primer mix characterized a second PCR of about 7 to 12 cycles. One entry per CDR3 protein, called by TCRdb with MiXCR from the 5' RACE reads. The sample lists about 780,000 distinct CDR3 sequences, about 26% occurring once. These data also formed part of another study, on T cells of mothers and their children.

Material: blood. The source is a boy aged 5-17 years in good health.

The chain joins TRBV6-1 to TRBJ2-7; 8 nucleotides agree with TRBD2. This CDR3 is 15 amino acids long. Germline values: CDR1 MNHNS, CDR2 SASEGT. V lost 7 bases and J lost 4; bases outside the gene matches: 12. The DNA of the CDR3 is TGTGCCAGCACTCTTACCCGGGGGGGCGGGTACGAGCAGTACTTC. It translates to CASTLTRGGGYEQYF.

This clonotype was detected only a few times. The J gene is TRBJ2-5, the V gene TRBV7-9; D may be TRBD2 (6 bases). Germline assignment: CDR1 SEHNR and CDR2 FQNEAQ (reference sequence). The CDR3 totals 14 residues. The V gene lost 4 bases and the J gene lost 4 bases, with 13 bases spanning the gap. CDR3 DNA: TGTGCCAGCAGCTACGCAGGGACTCTAGAGACCCAGTACTTC. It is translated as CASSYAGTLETQYF.

This clonotype was seen a handful of times. CDR3 sequence reads: CASSLSAGAQYF. For the CDR3, the DNA is TGTGCCAGCAGCCTGTCGGCAGGGGCCCAGTACTTC. The J gene is TRBJ2-5, the V gene TRBV7-9; TRBD1 is a possible D gene (6 bases). The germline CDR1 and CDR2 sequences are SEHNR and FQNEAQ (reference sequence). The CDR3 covers 12 residues. V was trimmed by 5 bases and J by 9 bases, leaving 13 bases between them.

The chain has TRBV12-3 or TRBV12-4 and TRBJ1-1, with D perhaps TRBD1 (5 bases). The CDR3 is made up of 14 amino acids. The V gene lost 6 bases and the J gene lost 2 bases, with 13 bases spanning the gap. The CDR3: CASSRLTVNTEAFF. CDR3 DNA sequence: TGTGCCAGCAGCCGTCTGACAGTCAACACTGAAGCTTTCTTT.

This clonotype was counted between two and nine times. V gene TRBV29-1 combines with J gene TRBJ2-7; the D gene is possibly TRBD2 (6 bases). There are 13 residues in the CDR3. The germline V gene has CDR1 SQVTM and CDR2 ANQGSEA. The V end lost 4 bases, the J end lost 3 bases, and 13 bases lay between the germline ends. The CDR3 DNA reads TGCAGCGTTGGGGGGGATACCTACTACGAGCAGTACTTC. This translates into CSVGGDTYYEQYF.

The chain combines TRBV28 with TRBJ1-6; D might be TRBD1 (5 bases). The ends were cut back, 6 bases at V and 6 bases at J, with 6 bases in the middle. This CDR3 spans 12 amino acids. Germline CDR1 and CDR2: MDHEN and SYDVKM. This CDR3 reads CASRTANSPLHF. The CDR3 DNA follows: TGTGCCAGCAGGACAGCTAATTCACCCCTCCACTTT.

This clonotype was observed a few times. V and J are TRBV5-6 and TRBJ2-7; the D is unclear. The CDR3 loop spans 12 amino acids. Germline values: CDR1 SGHDT, CDR2 YYEEEE. Trimming removed 4 bases from V and 7 bases from J, with 12 bases in between. CDR3 coding DNA: TGTGCCAGCAGCCAACTCGACGAGGAGCAGTACTTC. Translation: CASSQLDEEQYF. The full variable domain, its missing parts supplied by reference TRBV5-6 and TRBJ2-7, is DAGVTQSPTHLIKTRGQQVTLRCSPKSGHDTVSWYQQALGQGPQFIFQYYEEEERQRGNFPDRFSGHQFPNYSSELNVNALLLGDSALYLCASSQLDEEQYFGPGTRLTVT.